These 32 T cell receptor beta chains share one sample of origin, sequenced in a study of blood T cell repertoires in COVID-19 (dated by TCRdb to the early 2020s). Library preparation was by the immunoSEQ multiplex PCR assay. Sourced from immuneACCESS, this table was stored by TCRdb with only in-frame sequences that have V and J called. A share of the clones is absent; for the studies checked, an unresolved V gene accounts for under half, and the remainder has no known explanation. This sample gives around 140,000 clones in total; 86% of them show up just once. Over 10% of the sample is in the top ten clones. The specimen sequenced was peripheral blood. The receptors were gathered from a woman in her seventies with COVID-19, enrolled during active disease.

V usage is TRBV4-2 and J usage is TRBJ1-3; D gene ambiguous. This CDR3 has 16 residues. V lost 4 bases to trimming and J lost 0 bases, with 13 bases between them. Looked up from germline, CDR1 is LGHNA and CDR2 is YNFKEQ. The chain's CDR3 is CASSPRSLDSGNTIYF. The CDR3 DNA reads TGTGCCAGCAGCCCCCGTAGTTTAGACTCTGGAAACACCATATATTTT.

The V gene is TRBV5-1, the J gene TRBJ1-6; TRBD1 matches at 7 bases. J gave up 9 bases and V 5 bases, and 8 bases lay outside the gene matches. The V gene's germline CDR1 is SGHRS and CDR2 YFSETQ. The CDR3 runs to 14 residues. The CDR3 sequence: CASSPDRAGSPLHF. CDR3 nucleotide sequence: TGCGCCAGCAGTCCCGACAGGGCTGGTTCACCCCTCCACTTT.

This rearrangement joins TRBV6-5 to TRBJ1-1; D unclear. Germline V gene lookup returns CDR1 MNHEY and CDR2 SVGAGI. This CDR3 region has 13 residues. V was shortened by 4 bases and J by 1 base, with 7 bases between the two germline ends. Written as DNA, the CDR3 is TGTGCCAGCAGTTCCCTGTGGAACACTGAAGCTTTCTTT. It encodes CASSSLWNTEAFF.

This clone was seen more than once but under ten times. The chain combines TRBV7-9 with TRBJ2-7; TRBD1 matches 12 bases. CDR1 SEHNR and CDR2 FQNEAQ come from the germline V gene (reference sequence). This CDR3 spans 15 amino acids. After removal of 3 bases from V and 4 bases from J, the junction contained 4 bases not matched to a gene. CDR3 protein: CASSFRDRGLYEQYF. In DNA, the CDR3 is TGTGCCAGCAGCTTCAGGGACAGGGGGCTGTACGAGCAGTACTTC.

For this clone: The junction departs from germline at one end; a sequencing error may be responsible. The chain combines TRBV3-1 (or the pseudogene TRBV3-2) with TRBJ2-1, with 7 bases that match TRBD1. The CDR3 length is 14 residues. The germline gives CDR1 LGHDT, CDR2 YNNKEL (reference sequence). CDR3 sequence (DNA): TGTGCCAGCAGACAAGGACAGGTAGACAATGAGCAGTTCTTC. Its protein product is CASRQGQVDNEQFF.

A few counts support this clone. CDR3 amino acids: CASSFVDGTDTQYF. CDR3 nucleotide sequence: TGTGCCAGCAGCTTTGTAGATGGCACAGATACGCAGTATTTT. This chain joins TRBV11-2 and TRBJ2-3, with D unresolved. Germline CDR1 reads SGHAT; CDR2 reads FQNNGV. Trimming took 3 bases from V and 1 from J, leaving 8 bases between them. This CDR3 is 14 amino acids long.

The gene calls are TRBV6-5 and TRBJ1-5; 7 bases align to TRBD1. There are 13 residues in the CDR3. Germline V gene sequence: CDR1 MNHEY, CDR2 SVGAGI. V dropped 7 bases and J dropped 6; count of bases not matched to a gene: 6. CDR3 coding DNA: TGTGCCAGCACCCTAGGGGGCAGTCAGCCCCAGCATTTT. It is translated as CASTLGGSQPQHF.

This clone has a single count. This rearrangement joins TRBV11-2 to TRBJ2-5; TRBD2 aligns across 7 bases. CDR1 and CDR2 from the germline V gene are SGHAT and FQNNGV. This CDR3 contains 13 residues. The trim removed 8 bases at V and 5 bases at J, leaving 8 bases unmatched. CDR3 sequence: CASGRGGAETQYF. The CDR3 nucleotides are TGTGCCAGCGGGCGGGGAGGGGCGGAGACCCAGTACTTC.

This rearrangement joins TRBV5-6 to TRBJ1-5; D unresolved. CDR1 is SGHDT, CDR2 YYEEEE, per germline. This CDR3 is built from 17 residues. V lost 1 base and J 0 bases, leaving 14 bases between the germline ends. This chain's CDR3 is CASSLSDNSYSNQPQHF. The DNA of the CDR3 is TGTGCCAGCAGCTTGTCCGACAACTCCTATAGCAATCAGCCCCAGCATTTT.

The chain links TRBV10-1 to TRBJ1-4; tentative D call: TRBD1 (6 bases). The CDR3 has 15 residues. Trimming cost V 11 bases and J 4 bases, with 20 bases left between them. Germline V lookup: CDR1 WNHNN, CDR2 SYGVQD (reference sequence). CDR3 DNA sequence: TGCGCCGGGAAGAAGCGGGGGGCTCATAATGAAAAACTGTTTTTT. Translating it yields CAGKKRGAHNEKLFF.

The chain is built from TRBV5-6 and TRBJ1-2, with 8 bases lining up with TRBD1. With 4 bases clipped from V and 0 bases from J, the junction kept 8 bases outside the gene matches. The CDR3 covers 16 residues. Germline values: CDR1 SGHDT, CDR2 YYEEEE. Written as DNA, the CDR3 is TGTGCCAGCAGCCCCGGGACAGGAGAACCTAACTATGGCTACACCTTC. This encodes CASSPGTGEPNYGYTF.

The chain recombines TRBV19 with TRBJ2-3; 14 bases are a match to TRBD2. V shed 10 bases and J 3 bases; nucleotides not matched to a gene: 3. This CDR3 comprises 14 residues. CDR1 and CDR2 (germline): LNHDA, SQIVND (reference sequence). CDR3 nucleotides: TGTGCCACTCGACTAGCGGGGGGGACAGATACGCAGTATTTT. This encodes CATRLAGGTDTQYF.

The rearrangement links TRBV18 to TRBJ2-1; TRBD2 agrees at 11 bases. CDR1 and CDR2 (germline): KGHSH, LQKENI. Germline trimming cut 2 bases from V and 8 bases from J; bases unmatched to any gene: 8. The CDR3 runs to 16 residues. The CDR3 loop is CASSPGIAGGPDEQFF. CDR3 coding DNA: TGTGCCAGCTCACCAGGCATAGCGGGGGGGCCGGATGAGCAGTTCTTC.

This clone was picked up a small number of times. V is TRBV29-1 and J is TRBJ1-4; D might be TRBD1 (6 bases). V lost 4 bases and J lost 0, with 9 bases in between. The CDR3 consists of 14 residues. Germline V gene sequence: CDR1 SQVTM, CDR2 ANQGSEA. This CDR3 is CSVVQGPTNEKLFF. CDR3 sequence (DNA): TGCAGCGTTGTACAGGGCCCAACTAATGAAAAACTGTTTTTT. Complete variable domain (other parts from reference TRBV29-1 and TRBJ1-4): SAVISQKPSRDICQRGTSLTIQCQVDSQVTMMFWYRQQPGQSLTLIATANQGSEATYESGFVIDKFPISRPNLTFSTLTVSNMSPEDSSIYLCSVVQGPTNEKLFFGSGTQLSVL.

The chain joins TRBV2 to TRBJ1-2, with a possible D match to TRBD1 (5 bases). CDR1 and CDR2 from the germline V gene are SNHLY and FYNNEI. The CDR3 has 13 amino acids. The germline V and J ends were trimmed by 5 bases and 2 bases, with 9 bases remaining between them. The CDR3 coding sequence is TGTGCCAGCAGTACGGACAAGAACTATGGCTACACCTTC. It translates to CASSTDKNYGYTF. The whole variable domain, remainder taken from reference TRBV2 and TRBJ1-2, is EPEVTQTPSHQVTQMGQEVILRCVPISNHLYFYWYRQILGQKVEFLVSFYNNEISEKSEIFDDQFSVERPDGSNFTLKIRSTKLEDSAMYFCASSTDKNYGYTFGSGTRLTVV.

The V call is TRBV7-9, the J call TRBJ2-2, with TRBD1 identical over 10 bases. Germline V gene data show CDR1 as SEHNR and CDR2 as FQNEAQ (reference sequence). V lost 6 bases, J lost 6 bases, and 4 bases stayed unmatched. The CDR3 is made up of 14 amino acids. The CDR3 spells CASRTGQGSGELFF. The CDR3 nucleotides read TGTGCCAGCAGAACGGGACAGGGGTCCGGGGAGCTGTTTTTT.

The chain carries TRBV7-2 and TRBJ1-5; D ambiguous. Trimming took 2 bases from V and 6 from J, leaving 8 bases between them. CDR3 size: 13 residues. Looked up from germline, CDR1 is SGHTA and CDR2 is FQGNSA. CDR3 nucleotide sequence: TGTGCCAGCAGCTTACGGGGAGGTCAGCCCCAGCATTTT. Amino acids: CASSLRGGQPQHF.

This chain joins TRBV2 and TRBJ2-2; maybe TRBD1 (6 bases). Trimming took 10 bases from V and 0 from J, leaving 12 bases between them. Germline V CDR1 and CDR2: SNHLY, FYNNEI. The CDR3 runs 14 residues. The chain's CDR3 is CANRQAPNTGELFF. The CDR3 DNA is TGTGCCAACAGACAGGCTCCGAACACCGGGGAGCTGTTTTTT.

This clone was counted only a few times. J is TRBJ1-3 and V is TRBV9, with a possible D match to TRBD1 (6 bases). With 0 bases removed from V and 0 bases from J, the gap between germline ends came to 13 bases. Germline loops: CDR1 SGDLS, CDR2 YYNGEE. This CDR3 is 17 amino acids long. CDR3 sequence (DNA): TGTGCCAGCAGCGTAGCCGACAGGACAAACTCTGGAAACACCATATATTTT. It encodes CASSVADRTNSGNTIYF.

The rearrangement links TRBV29-1 to TRBJ1-4; D remains ambiguous. This CDR3 contains 13 residues. V shed 2 bases and J shed 3 bases, with 7 bases lying between them. The germline V gene encodes CDR1 SQVTM and CDR2 ANQGSEA. CDR3 DNA sequence: TGCAGCGTTGAAAGACACCCTAATGAAAAACTGTTTTTT. It specifies CSVERHPNEKLFF. The complete variable domain, with remaining parts taken from reference TRBV29-1 and TRBJ1-4, reads SAVISQKPSRDICQRGTSLTIQCQVDSQVTMMFWYRQQPGQSLTLIATANQGSEATYESGFVIDKFPISRPNLTFSTLTVSNMSPEDSSIYLCSVERHPNEKLFFGSGTQLSVL.

This clone has more than one count but fewer than ten. The chain employs TRBV29-1 and TRBJ2-1; 13 nucleotides line up with TRBD2. J gave up 2 bases and V 1 base, and 5 bases lay outside the gene matches. In germline, CDR1 is SQVTM, CDR2 ANQGSEA. CDR3 size: 17 residues. CDR3 loop: CSVEVTSGGAAYNEQFF. The DNA of the CDR3 is TGCAGCGTTGAAGTCACTAGCGGGGGGGCCGCCTACAATGAGCAGTTCTTC.

V usage is TRBV12-3 or TRBV12-4 and J usage is TRBJ1-2; D gene uncertain. V was cut by 5 bases and J by 3 bases, with 4 bases left in between. The CDR3 runs to 11 residues. Here the CDR3 DNA reads TGTGCCAGCAGTCACTACTATGGCTACACCTTC. This translates into CASSHYYGYTF.

The rearrangement links TRBV24-1 to TRBJ2-5, with 10 nucleotides matching TRBD1. Germline CDR1 is KGHDR and CDR2 is SFDVKD. This CDR3 spans 18 amino acids. J gave up 2 bases and V 1 base, and 9 bases lay outside the gene matches. This CDR3 is CATSDLGTGAVGQETQYF. The DNA of the CDR3 is TGTGCCACCAGTGATTTAGGGACAGGGGCTGTGGGTCAAGAGACCCAGTACTTC.

CDR3 residues: CASSQPGQGYEQYF. CDR3 nucleotide sequence: TGTGCCAGCAGCCAGCCAGGACAGGGCTACGAGCAGTACTTC. This chain uses TRBV4-2 with TRBJ2-7; 8 bases fit TRBD1. Germline values: CDR1 LGHNA, CDR2 YNFKEQ. This CDR3 comprises 14 residues. Losses at the gene ends were 3 bases for V and 3 bases for J; bases not matched to a gene: 4.

The chain has TRBV18 and TRBJ1-2, with D unclear. The germline CDR1 and CDR2 sequences are KGHSH and LQKENI. The CDR3 is made up of 13 amino acids. V lost 1 base to trimming and J lost 2 bases, with 5 bases between them. The CDR3 coding sequence is TGTGCCAGCTCACCACTCAGGAACTATGGCTACACCTTC. Its translation is CASSPLRNYGYTF.

This clone was found a few times. As DNA, the CDR3 is TGTGCCAGCAGGACCGGGGAGGGAGGTTATCAGCCCCAGCATTTT. Its protein product is CASRTGEGGYQPQHF. The chain recombines TRBV6-5 with TRBJ1-5; D uncertain. In germline, CDR1 is MNHEY, CDR2 SVGAGI. V lost 6 bases, J lost 5 bases, and 17 bases lay in between. This CDR3 is built from 15 residues.

The chain joins TRBV4-1 to TRBJ1-4; no clear D. In germline, CDR1 is MGHRA, CDR2 YSYEKL. The CDR3 has 16 amino acids. The V gene lost 0 bases and the J gene lost 1 base, with 9 bases spanning the gap. CDR3 sequence (DNA): TGCGCCAGCAGCCAAGATCCCCGGGGAACTAATGAAAAACTGTTTTTT. Residues: CASSQDPRGTNEKLFF.

In this sample, this clone turned up once. This chain joins TRBV10-3 and TRBJ2-1, with 8 bases lining up with TRBD2. V shed 3 bases and J 5 bases; nucleotides not matched to a gene: 6. The CDR3 consists of 15 residues. Germline assignment: CDR1 ENHRY and CDR2 SYGVKD. This CDR3 is CAISDRAGGDNEQFF. DNA for the CDR3: TGTGCCATCAGTGATAGGGCCGGGGGGGACAATGAGCAGTTCTTC.

This chain uses TRBV4-2 with TRBJ2-1; 9 bases are a match to TRBD2. J gave up 7 bases and V 0 bases, and 7 bases lay outside the gene matches. The germline V gene encodes CDR1 LGHNA and CDR2 YNFKEQ. CDR3 length equals 16 residues. Here the CDR3 DNA reads TGTGCCAGCAGCCAAGAGAGGGCGGGGGGGCGGAATGAGCAGTTCTTC. Translated, it gives CASSQERAGGRNEQFF.

V is TRBV19 and J is TRBJ2-5, with 7 bases lining up with TRBD1. Germline CDR1 is LNHDA and CDR2 is SQIVND (reference sequence). CDR3 size: 15 residues. Trimming took 6 bases from V and 4 from J; bases not matched to a gene: 11. As DNA, the CDR3 is TGTGCCAGTAGCCCCGCCGGGACAGTGGGAGAGACCCAGTACTTC. It is translated as CASSPAGTVGETQYF.

This clone was picked up one time. The chain employs TRBV29-1 and TRBJ2-3; D may be TRBD1 (5 bases). Germline V gene sequence: CDR1 SQVTM, CDR2 ANQGSEA. The CDR3 is 11 amino acids. V dropped 6 bases and J dropped 5 bases, with 9 bases sitting between them. The CDR3 loop is CSVTDIDTQYF. The CDR3, as DNA: TGCAGCGTGACAGACATAGATACGCAGTATTTT.

J is TRBJ2-2 and V is TRBV5-1; TRBD1 aligns across 7 bases. Germline CDR1 is SGHRS and CDR2 is YFSETQ. The CDR3 consists of 15 residues. J lost 8 bases, V lost 4 bases, and 11 bases had no gene match. CDR3 in amino acids: CASSKGQPRPGELFF. For the CDR3, the DNA is TGCGCCAGCAGCAAGGGACAGCCCCGGCCTGGGGAGCTGTTTTTT.